Included here is one TCR beta chain sequence, with context. The record originates from a study of response to subunit inactivated influenza vaccine. TCRdb ran MiXCR on the RT-PCR reads and lists one entry per CDR3 protein. Seen here are just under 550,000 distinct CDR3 sequences, approximately 22% observed once, and the top ten hold approximately 3%. The same sample was also used in a study of T cells expressing NK-cell markers. That work adds: UMI-tagged 5'RACE template switching yielded the TCR beta cDNA. It was sorted CD3+CD56+NKG2C+, CD3+CD56+NKG2C- and CD3+CD56-NKG2C+ T cells that supplied the TCR beta repertoires. In a group of about six donors, dominant NKG2C+ clonotypes represented 1.0-7.0% of CD8+ T cells. In several donors, dominant clonotypes made up about 28.3-65% of CD3+CD56-NKG2C+ cells.

This clonotype was obtained from a man aged 50-60 years who received an inactivated influenza vaccine. The sequencing used CD4+ T cells sorted from PBMCs, collected roughly 12 days after vaccination.

The CDR3 protein is CASSLNRVGNTIYF. In nucleotides, the CDR3 is TGTGCCAGCAGCTTAAACCGGGTTGGAAACACCATATATTTT. The chain carries TRBV7-2 and TRBJ1-3; D remains unclear. V lost 2 bases and J 3 bases, leaving 8 bases between the germline ends. Germline-derived CDR1 and CDR2 are SGHTA and FQGNSA. The CDR3 is made up of 14 amino acids.